The subject of this entry is one T cell receptor beta chain. The data derive from a study of T cell responses to AZD1222 COVID-19 vaccine. Profiled with immunoSEQ multiplex PCR; TCRdb holds only in-frame clones, not every one. The data hold over 80,000 clones, with approximately 89% observed a single time. This receptor was identified in an adult who received the AZD1222 COVID-19 vaccine. Here the sequenced sample was peripheral blood, taken 28 days after the second AZD1222 dose.

CDR3 in DNA: TGTGCCAGCAGAAGTAGGGGGCAAGAGACCCAGTACTTC. This gives the protein CASRSRGQETQYF. The chain carries TRBV28 and TRBJ2-5; the D gene is possibly TRBD1 (6 bases). The CDR3 has 13 amino acids. CDR1 is MDHEN and CDR2 is SYDVKM in the germline V gene. V shed 6 bases and J shed 2 bases, with 10 bases lying between them.